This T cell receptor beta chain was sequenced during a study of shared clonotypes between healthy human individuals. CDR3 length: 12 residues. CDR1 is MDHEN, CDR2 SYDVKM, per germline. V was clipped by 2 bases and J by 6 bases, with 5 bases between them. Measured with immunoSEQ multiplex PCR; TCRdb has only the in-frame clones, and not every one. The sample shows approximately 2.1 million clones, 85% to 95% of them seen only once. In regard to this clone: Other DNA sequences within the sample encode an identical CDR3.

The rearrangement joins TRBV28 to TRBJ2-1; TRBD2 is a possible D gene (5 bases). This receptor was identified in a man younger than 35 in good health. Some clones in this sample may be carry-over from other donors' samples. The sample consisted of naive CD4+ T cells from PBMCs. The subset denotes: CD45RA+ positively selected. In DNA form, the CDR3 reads TGTGCCAGCAGTTTAACTAGCAATGAGCAGTTCTTC. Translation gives CASSLTSNEQFF.